This entry features one T cell receptor beta chain sequence. Judged by frequency, this clonotype is medium-sized (0.01 to 0.1%); no count was given. There is no known antigen for this receptor. This sample was taken from a study of human CD8 memory T cell subsets (dated by TCRdb to 2018 to 2020). Concerning the study at large: TCRbeta repertoires of stem-like (TSTEM), progenitor exhausted-like (TPEX) and effector memory CD8+ T cell subsets were compared to assess their clonal relationships. Six donors each provided TSTEM, TPEX and effector memory subsets, and TCRbeta repertoires were obtained from all six.

The data were produced on a NextSeq 550. A Human TCR Profiling Kit was used to prepare UMI-labeled 5' RACE TCRbeta libraries. Every TCRbeta library was prepared in parallel with an identical number of PCR cycles. The study's own analysis went as follows. Each TCRbeta library contained between about 2,700 and 20,000 functional CDR3beta clonotypes. MIGEC 1.2.9 was used for UMI extraction and consensus assembly, with at least three reads per UMI being required. MiXCR 3.0.3 was used to extract the in-frame CDR3beta repertoires. After each sample was downsampled to 42,000 randomly selected UMIs, diversity metrics were computed in VDJtools 1.2.1. For each sample pair, the repertoire overlap metrics D, R and F2 were calculated in VDJtools using the top 3,000 clones. TCRdb reprocessed the reads, so every CDR3 protein sequence counts as one entry and DNA is not shown. TCRdb's processing, not the study's, gives the V and J calls here. The sample has some 10,000 distinct CDR3 sequences on record. Jointly, the top ten make up 15% of the sample.

Including the terminal cysteine and phenylalanine, the CDR3 comprises 13 residues. This entry has no DNA. CDR1 is given as SQVTM and CDR2 as ANQGSEA, both from the germline V gene. CCR7+ PD-1- TIGIT- cells were the ones classified as stem-like memory CD8+ T cells (TSTEM). Peripheral blood mononuclear cells were isolated from healthy donor buffy coats by density gradient separation. In the study, negative magnetic separation with EasySep or MojoSort CD8+ T cell isolation kits was used to enrich total CD8+ T cells. For each subset, total RNA was extracted using an RNeasy Mini Kit from duplicate vials of about 160,000 sorted CD8+ T cells. The PBMCs were used fresh or after being cryopreserved in fetal bovine serum with roughly 9.5% DMSO. Fluorescence-activated cell sorting on a FACSAria III was used to sort the CD8+ T cell subsets to purity. What the study reported, not specific to this receptor: Based on Chao1 estimates, TSTEM subsets appeared to have greater repertoire diversity than TPEX subsets, which may reflect a broader range of specificities. Similarly high normalized Shannon-Wiener diversity was shown by TSTEM and TPEX subsets, whereas comparatively lower diversity was seen in effector memory subsets. Only TCRbeta chains were sequenced, and the repertoire comparisons were based on several donors and tested using paired t-tests with Bonferroni correction. Although both stem-like subsets shared clonotypes with effector memory cells, the overlap between TSTEM and TPEX repertoires was minimal, suggesting distinct antigen spectra for the TSTEM and TPEX subsets.

Specimen: CD8+ stem-like memory T cells (TSCM and TCM) sorted from PBMCs. The sample's cell subset or site label, decoded: stem-like memory CD8 T cells (TSTEM), CCR7+ PD-1- TIGIT-. The receptor chain draws on TRBV29-1 and TRBJ1-1. The TCR was taken from a human donor in good health. CDR3 reads: CSVDRLGNTEAFF.